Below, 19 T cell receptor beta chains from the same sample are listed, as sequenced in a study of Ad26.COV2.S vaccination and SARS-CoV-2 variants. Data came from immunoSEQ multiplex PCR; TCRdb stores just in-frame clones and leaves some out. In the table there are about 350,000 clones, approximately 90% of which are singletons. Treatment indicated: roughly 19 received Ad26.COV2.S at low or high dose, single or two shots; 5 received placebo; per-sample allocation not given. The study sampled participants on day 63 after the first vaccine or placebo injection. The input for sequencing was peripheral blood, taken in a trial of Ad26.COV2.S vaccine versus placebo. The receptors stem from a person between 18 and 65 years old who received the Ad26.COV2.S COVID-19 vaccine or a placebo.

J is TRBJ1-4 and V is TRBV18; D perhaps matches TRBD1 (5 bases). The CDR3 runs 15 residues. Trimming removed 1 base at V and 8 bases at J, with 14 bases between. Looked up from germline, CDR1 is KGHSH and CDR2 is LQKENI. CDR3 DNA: TGTGCCAGCTCACCACGAAGGGGTCCGGGAGAAAAACTGTTTTTT. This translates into CASSPRRGPGEKLFF.

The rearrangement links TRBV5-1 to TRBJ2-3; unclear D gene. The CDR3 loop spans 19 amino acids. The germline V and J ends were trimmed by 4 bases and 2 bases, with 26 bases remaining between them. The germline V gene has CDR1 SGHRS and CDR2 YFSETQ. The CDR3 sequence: CASSPRPTVSQGPTDTQYF. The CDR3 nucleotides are TGCGCCAGCAGCCCTCGCCCAACGGTTAGTCAAGGACCCACAGATACGCAGTATTTT.

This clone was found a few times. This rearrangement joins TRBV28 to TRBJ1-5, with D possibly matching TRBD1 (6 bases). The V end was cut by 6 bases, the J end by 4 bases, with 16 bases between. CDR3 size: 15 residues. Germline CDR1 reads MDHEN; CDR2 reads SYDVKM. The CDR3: CASSPQGSRNQPQHF. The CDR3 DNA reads TGTGCCAGCAGCCCACAGGGTAGCCGTAATCAGCCCCAGCATTTT.

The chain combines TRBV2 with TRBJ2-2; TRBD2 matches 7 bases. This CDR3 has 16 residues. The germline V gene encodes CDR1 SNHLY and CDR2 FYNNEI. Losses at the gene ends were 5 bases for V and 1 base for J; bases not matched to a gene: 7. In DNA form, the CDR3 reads TGTGCCAGCAGTTACGGACTAGGCCAGAACACCGGGGAGCTGTTTTTT. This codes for CASSYGLGQNTGELFF.

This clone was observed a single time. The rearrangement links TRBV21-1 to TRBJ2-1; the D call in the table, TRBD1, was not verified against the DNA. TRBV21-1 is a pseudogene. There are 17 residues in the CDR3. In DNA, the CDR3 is TGTGCCAGCAGCAAAGAGGGGATTGGAAAGACCCGAAATGAGCAGTTCTTC. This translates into CASSKEGIGKTRNEQFF.

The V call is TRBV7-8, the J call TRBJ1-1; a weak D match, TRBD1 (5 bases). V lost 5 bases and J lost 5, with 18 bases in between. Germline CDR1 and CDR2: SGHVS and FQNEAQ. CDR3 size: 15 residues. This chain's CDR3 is CASSRTRGVKTEAFF. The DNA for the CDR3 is TGTGCCAGCAGCCGGACACGGGGGGTCAAAACTGAAGCTTTCTTT.

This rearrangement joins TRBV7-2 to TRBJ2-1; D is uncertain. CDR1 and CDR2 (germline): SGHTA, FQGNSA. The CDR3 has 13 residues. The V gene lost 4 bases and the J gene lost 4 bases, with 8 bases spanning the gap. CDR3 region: CASSSTHYNEQFF. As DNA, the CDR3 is TGTGCCAGCAGCTCCACCCATTACAATGAGCAGTTCTTC.

The CDR3 nucleotides are TGTGCCAGCAGTTATGGGGCGGCGGGAGGAGGGGAGACCCAGTACTTC. Translated: CASSYGAAGGGETQYF. The V and J genes are TRBV28 and TRBJ2-5, with 8 bases fitting TRBD2. The J segment lost 5 bases and the V segment lost 4 bases, leaving 12 bases of the junction unmatched. The CDR3 is 16 residues long. Per the germline V gene, CDR1 is MDHEN and CDR2 is SYDVKM.

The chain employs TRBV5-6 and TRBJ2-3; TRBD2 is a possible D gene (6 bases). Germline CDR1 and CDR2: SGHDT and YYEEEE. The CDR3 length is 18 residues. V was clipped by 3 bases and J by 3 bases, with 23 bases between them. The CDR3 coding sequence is TGTGCCAGCAGCTCAGCCGGCAAGGGGAGGACCTGGACAGATACGCAGTATTTT. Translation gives CASSSAGKGRTWTDTQYF. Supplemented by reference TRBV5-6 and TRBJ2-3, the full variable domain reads DAGVTQSPTHLIKTRGQQVTLRCSPKSGHDTVSWYQQALGQGPQFIFQYYEEEERQRGNFPDRFSGHQFPNYSSELNVNALLLGDSALYLCASSSAGKGRTWTDTQYFGPGTRLTVL.

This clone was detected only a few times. The CDR3 loop reads CASSMYRGQFGANVLTF. In nucleotides, the CDR3 is TGTGCCAGCAGCATGTACAGGGGGCAGTTTGGGGCCAACGTCCTGACTTTC. The chain recombines TRBV21-1 with TRBJ2-6; TRBD1 reflects the table's D call only, with no check against the DNA. TRBV21-1 is shown as a pseudogene. The CDR3 sequence is 17 residues long.

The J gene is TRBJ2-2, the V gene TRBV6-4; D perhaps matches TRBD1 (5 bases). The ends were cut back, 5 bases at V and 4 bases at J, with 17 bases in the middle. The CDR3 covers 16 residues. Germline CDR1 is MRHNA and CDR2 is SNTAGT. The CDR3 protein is CASSPRPGSTTGELFF. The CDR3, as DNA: TGTGCCAGCAGTCCCCGCCCAGGGTCTACCACCGGGGAGCTGTTTTTT.

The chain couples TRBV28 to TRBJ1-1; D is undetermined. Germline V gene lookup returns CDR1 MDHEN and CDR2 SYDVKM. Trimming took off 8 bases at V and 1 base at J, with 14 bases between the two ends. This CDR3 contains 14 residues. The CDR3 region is CASSPRYRNTEAFF. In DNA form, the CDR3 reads TGTGCCAGCTCGCCTCGGTATCGGAACACTGAAGCTTTCTTT.

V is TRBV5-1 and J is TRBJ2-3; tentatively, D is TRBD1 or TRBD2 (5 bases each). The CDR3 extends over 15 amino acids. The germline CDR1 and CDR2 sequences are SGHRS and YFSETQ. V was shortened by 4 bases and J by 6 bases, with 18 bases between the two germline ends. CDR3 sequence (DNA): TGCGCCAGCAGCACGGGGACGGGTTTTAGGGATACGCAGTATTTT. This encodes CASSTGTGFRDTQYF.

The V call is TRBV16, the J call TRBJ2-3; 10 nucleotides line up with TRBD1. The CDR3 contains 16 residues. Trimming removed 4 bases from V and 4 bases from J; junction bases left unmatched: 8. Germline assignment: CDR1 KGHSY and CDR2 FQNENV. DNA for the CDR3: TGTGCCAGCAGCCCCTTTCCGGGACAGGGGTCAGATACGCAGTATTTT. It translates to CASSPFPGQGSDTQYF.

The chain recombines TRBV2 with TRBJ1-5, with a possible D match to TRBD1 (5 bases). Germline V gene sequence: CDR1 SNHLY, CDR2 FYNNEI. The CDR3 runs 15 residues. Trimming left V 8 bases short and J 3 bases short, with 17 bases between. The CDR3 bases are TGTGCCAGCTCCGGGACCCGAAATCCCAATCAGCCCCAGCATTTT. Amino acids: CASSGTRNPNQPQHF.

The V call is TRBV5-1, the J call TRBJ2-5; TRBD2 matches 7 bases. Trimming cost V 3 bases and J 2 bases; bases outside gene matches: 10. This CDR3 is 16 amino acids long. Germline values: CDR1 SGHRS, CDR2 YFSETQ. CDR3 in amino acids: CASSSLKGREQETQYF. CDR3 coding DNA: TGCGCCAGCAGCTCGTTAAAGGGGAGGGAACAAGAGACCCAGTACTTC.

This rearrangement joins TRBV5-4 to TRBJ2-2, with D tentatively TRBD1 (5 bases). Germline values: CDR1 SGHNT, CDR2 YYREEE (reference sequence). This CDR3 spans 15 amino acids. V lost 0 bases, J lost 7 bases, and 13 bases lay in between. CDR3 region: CASSLDGHGRGELFF. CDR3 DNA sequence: TGTGCCAGCAGCTTGGATGGACATGGACGCGGGGAGCTGTTTTTT. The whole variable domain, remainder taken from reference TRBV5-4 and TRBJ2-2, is ETGVTQSPTHLIKTRGQQVTLRCSSQSGHNTVSWYQQALGQGPQFIFQYYREEENGRGNFPPRFSGLQFPNYSSELNVNALELDDSALYLCASSLDGHGRGELFFGEGSRLTVL.

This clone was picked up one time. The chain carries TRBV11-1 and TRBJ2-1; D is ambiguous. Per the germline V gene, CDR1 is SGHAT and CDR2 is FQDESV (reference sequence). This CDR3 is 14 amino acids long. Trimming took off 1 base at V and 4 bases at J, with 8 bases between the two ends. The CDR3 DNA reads TGTGCCAGCAGCTTAGTGGGCCAGTACAATGAGCAGTTCTTC. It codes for CASSLVGQYNEQFF.

CDR3 sequence reads: CASKPGQMSYNEQFF. In DNA, the CDR3 is TGTGCCAGCAAGCCCGGGCAGATGTCCTACAATGAGCAGTTCTTC. This chain joins TRBV6-5 and TRBJ2-1; D unresolved. CDR3 length equals 15 residues. Trimming took off 7 bases at V and 1 base at J, with 14 bases between the two ends. Germline V gives CDR1 MNHEY, CDR2 SVGAGI.